The present T cell receptor (beta chain) was sequenced within a study of CD8 T cells in ankylosing spondylitis. Worth noting for this clonotype: What it binds is unknown.

Making use of molecular barcodes, quantitative 5'-RACE generated TCR beta libraries. Via MiXCR, TCRdb re-called the 5' RACE reads, giving one row per CDR3 protein. The table records 500,000 to 550,000 distinct CDR3 sequences, 9.5% to 15% of them present only once. Study observations and caveats: Characteristic of ankylosing spondylitis blood, it appeared, was a TCR beta motif comprising about 8 highly homologous variants. Significantly higher representation of disease-linked clones was reported for matched ankylosing spondylitis synovial fluid.

Sequencing input: blood, either unsorted or a sorted T cell fraction (not recorded which). The clonotype was recovered from a male donor with ankylosing spondylitis.

The CDR3 loop is CASSQGARGNEQFF. The CDR3 nucleotides are TGTGCCAGCAGCCAAGGGGCACGGGGGAATGAGCAGTTCTTC. The chain couples TRBV3-1 to TRBJ2-1; a possible D gene is TRBD2 (6 bases). The germline V gene has CDR1 LGHDT and CDR2 YNNKEL (reference sequence). V shed 1 base and J shed 7 bases, with 11 bases lying between them. CDR3 length equals 14 residues.